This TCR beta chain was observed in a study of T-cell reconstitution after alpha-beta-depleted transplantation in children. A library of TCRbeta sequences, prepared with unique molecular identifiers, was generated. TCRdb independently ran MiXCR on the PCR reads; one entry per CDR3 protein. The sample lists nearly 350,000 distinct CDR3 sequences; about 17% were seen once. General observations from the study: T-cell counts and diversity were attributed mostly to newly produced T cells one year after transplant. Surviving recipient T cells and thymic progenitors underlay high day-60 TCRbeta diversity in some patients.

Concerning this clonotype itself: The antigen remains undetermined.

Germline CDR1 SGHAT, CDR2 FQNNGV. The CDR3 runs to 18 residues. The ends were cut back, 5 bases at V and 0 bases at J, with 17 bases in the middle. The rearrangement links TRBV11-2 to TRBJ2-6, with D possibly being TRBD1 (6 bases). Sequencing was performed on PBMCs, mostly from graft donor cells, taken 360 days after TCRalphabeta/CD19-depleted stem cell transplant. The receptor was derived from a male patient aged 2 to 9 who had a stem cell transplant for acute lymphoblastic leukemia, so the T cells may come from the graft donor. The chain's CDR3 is CASSINRVRGSGANVLTF. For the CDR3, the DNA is TGTGCCAGCAGCATAAACAGGGTCCGGGGCTCTGGGGCCAACGTCCTGACTTTC. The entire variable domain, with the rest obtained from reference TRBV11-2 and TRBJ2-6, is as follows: EAGVAQSPRYKIIEKRQSVAFWCNPISGHATLYWYQQILGQGPKLLIQFQNNGVVDDSQLPKDRFSAERLKGVDSTLKIQPAKLEDSAVYLCASSINRVRGSGANVLTFGAGSRLTVL.